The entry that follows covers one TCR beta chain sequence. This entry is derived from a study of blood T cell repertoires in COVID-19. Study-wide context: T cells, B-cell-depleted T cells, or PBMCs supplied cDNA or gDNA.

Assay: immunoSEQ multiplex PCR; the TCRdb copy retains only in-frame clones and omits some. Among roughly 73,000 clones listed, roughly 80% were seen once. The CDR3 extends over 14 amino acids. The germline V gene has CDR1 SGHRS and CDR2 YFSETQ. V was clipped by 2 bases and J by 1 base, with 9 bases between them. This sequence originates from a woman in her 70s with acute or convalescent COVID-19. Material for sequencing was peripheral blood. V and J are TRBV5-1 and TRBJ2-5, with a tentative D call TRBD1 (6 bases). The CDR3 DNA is TGCGCCAGCAGCTTAGGACAGCTCCAAGAGACCCAGTACTTC. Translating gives CASSLGQLQETQYF.